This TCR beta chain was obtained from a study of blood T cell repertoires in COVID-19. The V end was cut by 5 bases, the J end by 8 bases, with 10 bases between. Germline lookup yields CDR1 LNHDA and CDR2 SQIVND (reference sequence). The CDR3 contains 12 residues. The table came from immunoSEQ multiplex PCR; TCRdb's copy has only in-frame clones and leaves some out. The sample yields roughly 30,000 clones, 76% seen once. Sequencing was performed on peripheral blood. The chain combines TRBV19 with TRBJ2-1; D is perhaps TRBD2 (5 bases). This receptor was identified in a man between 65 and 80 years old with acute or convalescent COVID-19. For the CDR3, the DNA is TGTGCCAGTAGTGCCACTAGGGATGAGCAGTTCTTC. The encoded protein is CASSATRDEQFF.